These 8 T cell receptor beta chains share one sample of origin, sequenced in a study of blood T cells in healthy people across ages. PCR was performed a second time for about 7 to 11 cycles using a sample-barcoded 5' primer and a J-beta primer mix. Each CDR3 protein gets one entry after TCRdb re-called the 5' RACE reads with MiXCR. The profile shows under 950,000 distinct CDR3 sequences, about 20% of them singletons. Sequencing used blood. The source is a man between 70 and 80 years old in good health.

This clonotype was counted only a few times. J is TRBJ2-6 and V is TRBV9; D is ambiguous. The CDR3 spans 15 residues. The germline gives CDR1 SGDLS, CDR2 YYNGEE. Trimming pared 0 bases from V and 0 bases from J, leaving 4 bases between. CDR3: CASSVVDSGANVLTF. The CDR3 DNA reads TGTGCCAGCAGCGTAGTTGACTCTGGGGCCAACGTCCTGACTTTC.

The chain is built from TRBV7-3 and TRBJ2-1; 7 nucleotides line up with TRBD1. This CDR3 region has 15 residues. Germline V gene data show CDR1 as SGHTA and CDR2 as FQGTGA. Trimming removed 5 bases from V and 3 bases from J; junction bases left unmatched: 7. The CDR3 sequence: CASSPTGDRYNEQFF. The DNA for the CDR3 is TGTGCCAGCAGCCCAACAGGGGATCGCTACAATGAGCAGTTCTTC. Complete variable domain (other parts from reference TRBV7-3 and TRBJ2-1): GAGVSQTPSNKVTEKGKYVELRCDPISGHTALYWYRQSLGQGPEFLIYFQGTGAADDSGLPNDRFFAVRPEGSVSTLKIQRTERGDSAVYLCASSPTGDRYNEQFFGPGTRLTVL.

In its sample, this clonotype was seen a few times. It is likely a read error, because the conserved phenylalanine at the end of the CDR3 is missing. The J gene is TRBJ2-2, the V gene TRBV12-3 or TRBV12-4, with 10 bases matching TRBD2. This CDR3 region has 15 residues. Trimming took 1 base from V and 7 from J; bases not matched to a gene: 3. In DNA form, the CDR3 reads TGTGCCAGCAGTTTAGAAGCGGGAGGGGTCGGGGAGCTGTTTATT. Protein product: CASSLEAGGVGELFI.

The rearrangement links TRBV18 to TRBJ2-3; TRBD2 agrees at 8 bases. Germline loops: CDR1 KGHSH, CDR2 LQKENI. Trimming took 1 base from V and 7 from J; bases not matched to a gene: 13. CDR3 length equals 17 residues. For the CDR3, the DNA is TGTGCCAGCTCACCACTTCAGGCCAGCGGGAGTAGCCATACGCAGTATTTT. Encoded protein: CASSPLQASGSSHTQYF.

This clonotype was seen a few times. V and J are TRBV29-1 and TRBJ2-7; D is unresolved. CDR3 length equals 12 residues. The germline V gene encodes CDR1 SQVTM and CDR2 ANQGSEA. Trimming stripped 1 base from V and 2 bases from J, with 6 bases between. CDR3 in amino acids: CSVEGDTYEQYF. The CDR3 DNA is TGCAGCGTTGAAGGGGATACCTACGAGCAGTACTTC.

The chain has TRBV10-3 and TRBJ2-5; TRBD2 agrees at 11 bases. The J call may be incorrect, as the DNA end agrees better with TRBJ2-7. The V gene's germline CDR1 is ENHRY and CDR2 SYGVKD. This CDR3 is 15 amino acids long. Written as DNA, the CDR3 is TGTGCCAGTTCAAGCGGGACTAGCGGACCCTACGAGCAGTACTTC. It yields the protein CASSSGTSGPYEQYF.

This clonotype came up a few times. CDR3: CAAWQGFGYTF. The DNA of the CDR3 is TGTGCCGCCTGGCAGGGGTTTGGCTACACCTTC. The chain is built from TRBV6-5 and TRBJ1-2; tentative D call: TRBD1 (6 bases). The CDR3 loop spans 11 amino acids. Trimming cost V 11 bases and J 7 bases, with 14 bases left between them. The germline CDR1 and CDR2 sequences are MNHEY and SVGAGI.

The chain carries TRBV12-3 or TRBV12-4 and TRBJ2-1; 14 nucleotides align to TRBD2. CDR3 size: 16 residues. Trimming cost V 6 bases and J 7 bases; bases outside gene matches: 8. CDR3 nucleotide sequence: TGTGCCAGCAGCGATGCAGGGACTAGCGGGAGTAATGAGCAGTTCTTC. It encodes CASSDAGTSGSNEQFF.